The 22 T cell receptor beta chains given below trace back to one sample, sequenced in a study of T-cell memory formation after mild COVID-19. TCRdb passed the 5' RACE reads through MiXCR, listing each CDR3 protein once. The sample lists fewer than 650,000 distinct CDR3 sequences, roughly a fifth occurring once. The sample was PBMCs or a T cell subset sorted from them (not recorded which). The source of these receptors is an adult woman who had mild COVID-19 (a few samples of this study predate the infection). Cell type and time point are not known.

This clonotype was picked up a small number of times. This chain connects TRBV5-1 to TRBJ2-7, with no clear D. V was cut by 6 bases and J by 0 bases, with 10 bases left in between. Per germline, CDR1 SGHRS and CDR2 YFSETQ. CDR3 size: 13 residues. The CDR3 coding sequence is TGCGCCAGCACCCCGGAGCCCTCCTACGAGCAGTACTTC. This codes for CASTPEPSYEQYF.

This clonotype was found once. This chain uses TRBV20-1 with TRBJ1-5, with TRBD1 matching over 8 bases. CDR1 DFQATT and CDR2 SNEGSKA come from the germline V gene (reference sequence). With V trimmed by 5 bases and J by 3 bases, 6 bases remained unmatched. This CDR3 comprises 14 residues. The CDR3 region has the DNA TGCAGTGCTGCACAGGGGGTTTACAATCAGCCCCAGCATTTT. This codes for CSAAQGVYNQPQHF.

The chain carries TRBV2 and TRBJ2-7; D may be TRBD2 (6 bases). Germline lookup yields CDR1 SNHLY and CDR2 FYNNEI. There are 15 residues in the CDR3. V lost 3 bases and J lost 2, with 14 bases in between. DNA for the CDR3: TGTGCCAGCAGTGATAAGACTAGAGGGCCCTACGAGCAGTACTTC. It specifies CASSDKTRGPYEQYF.

The chain carries TRBV7-9 and TRBJ2-1, with TRBD1 identical over 7 bases. CDR1 SEHNR and CDR2 FQNEAQ come from the germline V gene (reference sequence). J lost 8 bases, V lost 4 bases, and 11 bases had no gene match. The CDR3 length is 15 residues. For the CDR3, the DNA is TGTGCCAGCAGCTCGACAGGGCTTTCCCTCCATGAGCAGTTCTTC. Amino acids: CASSSTGLSLHEQFF.

The chain uses TRBV13 and TRBJ1-2; D call uncertain. Per germline, CDR1 PRHDT and CDR2 FYEKMQ (reference sequence). V shed 3 bases and J shed 3 bases, with 14 bases lying between them. The CDR3 contains 15 residues. In DNA form, the CDR3 reads TGTGCCAGCAGCTTTAGGCCCCGGCTCTACTATGGCTACACCTTC. Protein product: CASSFRPRLYYGYTF.

The chain has TRBV3-1 and TRBJ1-2, with D tentatively TRBD1 (6 bases). Trimming left V 2 bases short and J 6 bases short, with 13 bases between. The CDR3 runs to 14 residues. Germline V gives CDR1 LGHDT, CDR2 YNNKEL (reference sequence). This CDR3 is CASSQQTGRDGYTF. The CDR3, as DNA: TGTGCCAGCAGCCAACAGACAGGTCGGGATGGCTACACCTTC.

This clonotype has only a few counts. The rearrangement links TRBV6-2 or TRBV6-3 to TRBJ2-2, with TRBD2 as a possible D gene (5 bases). The CDR3 runs to 17 residues. Between the trimmed V and J ends, which lost 5 bases and 4 bases, there was a span of 20 bases. CDR1 is MNHEY, CDR2 SVGEGT, per germline. The CDR3 DNA is TGTGCCAGCAGTGTCTTAGAAACCCGAGGGTTCACCGGGGAGCTGTTTTTT. As protein: CASSVLETRGFTGELFF.

This clonotype was detected many times. This chain uses TRBV6-5 with TRBJ1-2, with 8 bases matching TRBD1. Germline V CDR1 and CDR2: MNHEY, SVGAGI. This CDR3 is built from 15 residues. Unmatched junction bases numbered 10, after V lost 6 bases and J lost 4 bases. CDR3 region: CASRSLVQGGYGYTF. The DNA of the CDR3 is TGTGCCAGCAGATCACTAGTACAGGGGGGCTATGGCTACACCTTC.

The rearrangement uses TRBV5-1 and TRBJ2-3; tentatively, D is TRBD1 (5 bases). The CDR3 runs 15 residues. The V end lost 0 bases, the J end lost 1 base, and 9 bases lay between the germline ends. Germline V gene sequence: CDR1 SGHRS, CDR2 YFSETQ. CDR3 amino acids: CASSLDRPRTDTQYF. For the CDR3, the DNA is TGCGCCAGCAGCTTGGACAGGCCCCGCACAGATACGCAGTATTTT.

The gene calls are TRBV5-1 and TRBJ2-5, with D tentatively TRBD1 (5 bases). Trimming left V 4 bases short and J 2 bases short, with 12 bases between. Per the germline V gene, CDR1 is SGHRS and CDR2 is YFSETQ. This CDR3 is 14 amino acids long. In DNA, the CDR3 is TGCGCCAGCAGCCAACAGGTGGGACAAGAGACCCAGTACTTC. Its translation: CASSQQVGQETQYF.

This clonotype was counted between two and nine times. The chain has TRBV3-1 and TRBJ1-1; weak D call: TRBD1 (6 bases). The CDR3 loop spans 14 amino acids. The V gene lost 1 base and the J gene lost 5 bases, with 11 bases spanning the gap. Looked up from germline, CDR1 is LGHDT and CDR2 is YNNKEL (reference sequence). CDR3 in amino acids: CASSQAGGATEAFF. In nucleotides, the CDR3 is TGTGCCAGCAGCCAAGCTGGGGGGGCGACTGAAGCTTTCTTT.

The chain employs TRBV24-1 and TRBJ2-3, with D perhaps matching TRBD1 or TRBD2 (5 bases each). The CDR3 loop spans 18 amino acids. V shed 7 bases and J shed 4 bases, with 26 bases lying between them. Germline V gives CDR1 KGHDR, CDR2 SFDVKD. CDR3 DNA: TGTGCCACCAGCGGCCTTGATTCGGGGCCTCGGGGCGCAGATACGCAGTATTTT. This sequence encodes CATSGLDSGPRGADTQYF.

This chain links TRBV6-1 with TRBJ2-5; 7 bases agree with TRBD2. CDR3 length equals 15 residues. The germline V gene encodes CDR1 MNHNS and CDR2 SASEGT. V was pared by 4 bases and J by 7 bases, with 12 bases of the junction left unmatched. The CDR3 DNA follows: TGTGCCAGCAGTGCCAGAACCGGGGGGAAGATGACCCAGTACTTC. As protein: CASSARTGGKMTQYF.

The V gene is TRBV4-3, the J gene TRBJ2-7; weak D call: TRBD2 (5 bases). The germline gives CDR1 LGHNA, CDR2 YSLEER. Trimming removed 4 bases at V and 1 base at J, with 17 bases between. This CDR3 region has 16 residues. CDR3 sequence (DNA): TGCGCCAGCAGCCGTTCGCCGCCAGCGGCTTCCTACGAGCAGTACTTC. Translation gives CASSRSPPAASYEQYF.

The J gene is TRBJ1-2, the V gene TRBV3-1, with D unclear. The length of the CDR3 is 12 residues. The V end lost 4 bases, the J end lost 5 bases, and 8 bases lay between the germline ends. The germline V gene has CDR1 LGHDT and CDR2 YNNKEL (reference sequence). The CDR3 is CASSLRLYGYTF. Here the CDR3 DNA reads TGTGCCAGCAGCCTCCGGCTGTATGGCTACACCTTC. Full variable domain (remainder filled in from reference TRBV3-1 and TRBJ1-2): DTAVSQTPKYLVTQMGNDKSIKCEQNLGHDTMYWYKQDSKKFLKIMFSYNNKELIINETVPNRFSPKSPDKAHLNLHINSLELGDSAVYFCASSLRLYGYTFGSGTRLTVV.

This clonotype has a handful of counts. The chain recombines TRBV4-2 with TRBJ2-6; 11 bases align to TRBD1. Germline CDR1 LGHNA, CDR2 YNFKEQ. The CDR3 has 16 amino acids. V lost 4 bases to trimming and J lost 3 bases; unmatched junction nucleotides: 2. The CDR3 sequence: CASSPDRGLGANVLTF. Written as DNA, the CDR3 is TGTGCCAGCAGCCCGGACAGGGGGCTTGGGGCCAACGTCCTGACTTTC.

This clonotype came up a few times. The chain employs TRBV5-6 and TRBJ1-1; 8 positions match TRBD1. J lost 0 bases, V lost 4 bases, and 5 bases had no gene match. Germline values: CDR1 SGHDT, CDR2 YYEEEE. This CDR3 has 15 amino acids. The CDR3, as DNA: TGTGCCAGCAGCCCATGGGACAGGTTGAACACTGAAGCTTTCTTT. The encoded protein is CASSPWDRLNTEAFF.

In its sample, this clonotype was seen a few times. This chain connects TRBV19 to TRBJ1-1; TRBD1 might be the D (6 bases). Trimming removed 1 base from V and 9 bases from J, with 12 bases in between. The CDR3 loop spans 13 amino acids. The germline V gene has CDR1 LNHDA and CDR2 SQIVND (reference sequence). The CDR3 region has the DNA TGTGCCAGTAGTATAGCTTGGACAGATAAAGCTTTCTTT. Residues: CASSIAWTDKAFF.

The CDR3 sequence: CASSLNTGGPMNTEAFF. The CDR3 DNA is TGTGCCAGCTCACTAAATACAGGGGGCCCTATGAACACTGAAGCTTTCTTT. The chain has TRBV18 and TRBJ1-1; 9 nucleotides agree with TRBD1. The CDR3 consists of 17 residues. With 4 bases clipped from V and 0 bases from J, the junction kept 9 bases outside the gene matches. The V gene's germline CDR1 is KGHSH and CDR2 LQKENI.

This clonotype was seen ten or more times. V and J are TRBV4-2 and TRBJ2-2; D is ambiguous. V lost 0 bases and J lost 7, with 15 bases in between. The CDR3 extends over 16 amino acids. Germline V lookup: CDR1 LGHNA, CDR2 YNFKEQ. This CDR3 is CASSQEFPPYDGELFF. In nucleotides, the CDR3 is TGTGCCAGCAGCCAAGAATTCCCCCCATATGACGGGGAGCTGTTTTTT.

This clonotype was found a few times. The chain employs TRBV19 and TRBJ2-7, with 8 positions matching TRBD2. The CDR3 runs 14 residues. The V gene's germline CDR1 is LNHDA and CDR2 SQIVND (reference sequence). Trimming at V came to 6 bases and at J to 0 bases, leaving 4 bases not matched to a gene. The CDR3 nucleotides read TGTGCCAGTAGCGCCGGGGGGGCCTCCTACGAGCAGTACTTC. Translating it yields CASSAGGASYEQYF.

V usage is TRBV7-2 and J usage is TRBJ2-7, with D hard to call. With 4 bases removed from V and 3 bases from J, the gap between germline ends came to 13 bases. CDR3 length: 14 residues. Germline V gives CDR1 SGHTA, CDR2 FQGNSA. The CDR3 sequence: CASSSRFNHYEQYF. CDR3 sequence (DNA): TGTGCCAGCAGCTCCCGGTTCAACCACTACGAGCAGTACTTC.